Sequencing of this TCR beta chain was carried out in a study of T cell responses to AZD1222 COVID-19 vaccine. Study at large: Second-dose timings of about 4 or about 12 weeks were pooled.

Deletions cut 0 bases from V and 8 bases from J, with 9 bases between. The germline CDR1 and CDR2 sequences are SGHRS and YFSETQ. The CDR3 length is 14 residues. Method: immunoSEQ multiplex PCR; TCRdb's copy keeps in-frame clones and lacks some. Among roughly 130,000 clones listed, 80% to 90% were seen once. The starting material was peripheral blood, obtained on day 0 of AZD1222 vaccination. The source is an adult in good health. The genes are TRBV5-1 and TRBJ1-6; D uncertain. CDR3 bases: TGCGCCAGCAGCTTGGAACCGGAATATTCACCCCTCCACTTT. This encodes CASSLEPEYSPLHF.